The 30 T cell receptor beta chains below all came from one sample that was sequenced in a study of CD8+ T cells in alopecia areata. The sample's treatment: oral pan-JAK inhibitor, 5-10 mg twice daily. RNA extraction and reverse transcription yielded cDNA as sequencing template. TCRdb's table, derived via immunoSEQ multiplex PCR, lists solely in-frame clones and lacks some. This table holds over 120,000 clones, nearly 55% found once. Source: CD8+ T cells sorted from blood, taken at week 4, from a patient treated with tofacitinib. The source of these receptors is a human donor with alopecia areata.

This clone occurred a few times. This chain uses TRBV6-1 with TRBJ1-2; 10 bases are shared with TRBD1. Germline-derived CDR1 and CDR2 are MNHNS and SASEGT. This CDR3 has 16 amino acids. V lost 4 bases, J lost 3 bases, and 8 bases stayed unmatched. Here the CDR3 DNA reads TGTGCCAGCAGTGCCCATGACAGGGGGCTTGACTATGGCTACACCTTC. This sequence encodes CASSAHDRGLDYGYTF.

V is TRBV4-1 and J is TRBJ2-1, with unresolved D. Trimming pared 1 base from V and 5 bases from J, leaving 9 bases between. The CDR3 is 14 residues long. CDR1 and CDR2 from the germline V gene are MGHRA and YSYEKL. CDR3 DNA sequence: TGCGCCAGCAGCCAAGTGGGGATTAACAATGAGCAGTTCTTC. Its protein product is CASSQVGINNEQFF.

This sequence joins TRBV2 and TRBJ2-5, with 9 positions matching TRBD2. Germline V CDR1 and CDR2: SNHLY, FYNNEI. J gave up 5 bases and V 6 bases, and 7 bases lay outside the gene matches. The CDR3 is 14 residues long. This CDR3 is CASRIAGAGETQYF. In DNA form, the CDR3 reads TGTGCCAGCAGAATAGCGGGGGCTGGGGAGACCCAGTACTTC.

The chain employs TRBV2 and TRBJ2-5; 10 bases map to TRBD1. The V gene end was trimmed by 7 bases and the J gene end by 4 bases; junction bases not matched to a gene: 18. The CDR3 has 18 amino acids. CDR1 and CDR2 (germline): SNHLY, FYNNEI. This CDR3 reads CASTLGTGVLTGLETQYF. As DNA, the CDR3 is TGTGCCAGCACCCTTGGGACAGGGGTTTTAACCGGACTAGAGACCCAGTACTTC.

V is TRBV25-1 and J is TRBJ2-5; tentative D call: TRBD2 (6 bases). Germline CDR1 MGHDK, CDR2 SYGVNS. This CDR3 contains 14 residues. V shed 3 bases and J shed 5 bases, with 13 bases lying between them. As DNA, the CDR3 is TGTGCCAGCAGTGACCCGAGGGAGGAGGAGACCCAGTACTTC. This encodes CASSDPREEETQYF.

The chain recombines TRBV5-1 with TRBJ1-1, with D unresolved. The CDR3 spans 14 residues. The germline V and J ends were trimmed by 3 bases and 3 bases, with 12 bases remaining between them. From germline, CDR1 is SGHRS and CDR2 YFSETQ. CDR3 region: CASSWAIMDTEAFF. The CDR3 region has the DNA TGCGCCAGCAGCTGGGCCATCATGGACACTGAAGCTTTCTTT.

The gene calls are TRBV5-1 and TRBJ1-1; maybe TRBD1 (5 bases). The germline CDR1 and CDR2 sequences are SGHRS and YFSETQ. The V end lost 4 bases, the J end lost 4 bases, and 17 bases lay between the germline ends. This CDR3 is built from 15 residues. CDR3 region: CASSPGRGVGTEAFF. The CDR3 nucleotides read TGCGCCAGCAGCCCGGGACGGGGGGTGGGCACTGAAGCTTTCTTT.

The chain carries TRBV7-8 and TRBJ1-2; D uncertain. CDR3 length: 14 residues. V lost 1 base and J lost 6, with 12 bases in between. Germline values: CDR1 SGHVS, CDR2 FQNEAQ. The CDR3 spells CASSLVGKRDGYTF. CDR3 coding DNA: TGTGCCAGCAGCTTAGTTGGCAAACGCGATGGCTACACCTTC.

The chain joins TRBV7-9 to TRBJ1-4; unclear D gene. The germline CDR1 and CDR2 sequences are SEHNR and FQNEAQ (reference sequence). The CDR3 extends over 13 amino acids. Trimming stripped 4 bases from V and 4 bases from J, with 7 bases between. The CDR3 loop is CASSSAHNEKLFF. For the CDR3, the DNA is TGTGCCAGCAGCTCGGCCCATAATGAAAAACTGTTTTTT.

V usage is TRBV7-9 and J usage is TRBJ1-1; D unclear. Germline V gives CDR1 SEHNR, CDR2 FQNEAQ (reference sequence). The CDR3 spans 10 residues. V gave up 7 bases and J gave up 2 bases, with 2 bases separating them. CDR3 coding DNA: TGTGCCAGCACAAACACTGAAGCTTTCTTT. Translation gives CASTNTEAFF.

The V and J genes are TRBV29-1 and TRBJ2-3; tentatively, D is TRBD1 (5 bases). V was shortened by 2 bases and J by 2 bases, with 14 bases between the two germline ends. CDR3 length equals 15 residues. Germline CDR1 and CDR2: SQVTM and ANQGSEA. CDR3 residues: CSVESFTRATDTQYF. CDR3 coding DNA: TGCAGCGTTGAAAGTTTTACCAGGGCCACAGATACGCAGTATTTT.

The CDR3 DNA reads as TGTGCCAGCAGCTTATCCGTGGGGGGCTTTAATGAGCAGTTCTTC. It yields the protein CASSLSVGGFNEQFF. V and J are TRBV11-1 and TRBJ2-1, with D perhaps matching TRBD1 or TRBD2 (6 bases each). V gave up 2 bases and J gave up 7 bases, with 15 bases separating them. The CDR3 loop spans 15 amino acids. The germline V gene encodes CDR1 SGHAT and CDR2 FQDESV (reference sequence).

This rearrangement joins TRBV13 to TRBJ2-1; 7 nucleotides agree with TRBD1. The CDR3 runs to 15 residues. CDR1 PRHDT and CDR2 FYEKMQ come from the germline V gene (reference sequence). V lost 4 bases and J lost 10; bases outside the gene matches: 13. The CDR3 protein is CASSSKLWTGYEQFF. The CDR3 coding sequence is TGTGCCAGCAGCTCCAAACTTTGGACAGGCTACGAGCAGTTCTTC. The variable domain in full, with the rest retrieved from reference TRBV13 and TRBJ2-1, is AAGVIQSPRHLIKEKRETATLKCYPIPRHDTVYWYQQGPGQDPQFLISFYEKMQSDKGSIPDRFSAQQFSDYHSELNMSSLELGDSALYFCASSSKLWTGYEQFFGPGTRLTVL.

This chain connects TRBV6-6 to TRBJ2-3; D not resolved. This CDR3 contains 11 residues. Germline loops: CDR1 MNHNY, CDR2 SVGAGI (reference sequence). The ends were cut back, 6 bases at V and 5 bases at J, with 6 bases in the middle. The CDR3 protein is CASRAKDTQYF. CDR3 nucleotide sequence: TGTGCCAGCAGGGCCAAAGATACGCAGTATTTT.

The J gene is TRBJ1-5, the V gene TRBV4-2; D uncertain. CDR1 and CDR2 from the germline V gene are LGHNA and YNFKEQ. Between the trimmed V and J ends, which lost 3 bases and 4 bases, there was a span of 10 bases. This CDR3 is built from 14 residues. The CDR3 sequence is CASSQKEGNQPQHF. The CDR3 DNA follows: TGTGCCAGCAGCCAGAAGGAAGGGAATCAGCCCCAGCATTTT.

The chain couples TRBV9 to TRBJ1-1; no clear D. Germline V gene data show CDR1 as SGDLS and CDR2 as YYNGEE. The CDR3 is 16 amino acids. V lost 0 bases and J 0 bases, leaving 12 bases between the germline ends. CDR3 loop: CASSVGGRSMNTEAFF. CDR3 DNA: TGTGCCAGCAGCGTAGGTGGCAGAAGCATGAACACTGAAGCTTTCTTT.

The gene calls are TRBV27 and TRBJ2-5, with no clear D. Trimming shortened V by 5 bases and J by 2 bases, and 15 bases separated the two germline ends. Germline V CDR1 and CDR2: MNHEY, SMNVEV (reference sequence). The CDR3 extends over 15 amino acids. DNA of the CDR3: TGTGCCAGCAGTAACCTGGGCCTAGGGCAAGAGACCCAGTACTTC. Amino acids: CASSNLGLGQETQYF.

This sequence joins TRBV7-9 and TRBJ1-2; TRBD1 might be the D (5 bases). V was cut by 10 bases and J by 1 base, with 13 bases left in between. This CDR3 has 13 amino acids. The V gene's germline CDR1 is SEHNR and CDR2 FQNEAQ (reference sequence). CDR3 bases: TGTGCCACCCGGGGCGGACTTAACTATGGCTACACCTTC. Protein product: CATRGGLNYGYTF.

The chain uses TRBV29-1 and TRBJ2-1, with unresolved D. The V gene's germline CDR1 is SQVTM and CDR2 ANQGSEA. V lost 4 bases to trimming and J lost 8 bases, with 9 bases between them. The CDR3 length is 11 residues. Written as DNA, the CDR3 is TGCAGCGTTGTTCAGCTCGATGAGCAGTTCTTC. Amino acids: CSVVQLDEQFF.

The chain couples TRBV13 to TRBJ1-1; the D gene is possibly TRBD1 (6 bases). With 7 bases removed from V and 7 bases from J, the gap between germline ends came to 22 bases. This CDR3 comprises 15 residues. Germline V gene data show CDR1 as PRHDT and CDR2 as FYEKMQ (reference sequence). The CDR3 coding sequence is TGTGCCAGCACCCAATCCCCGGGGGCCGCCGGTGAAGCTTTCTTT. Protein product: CASTQSPGAAGEAFF.

V usage is TRBV14 and J usage is TRBJ2-7, with D possibly matching TRBD2 (5 bases). This CDR3 has 19 amino acids. V lost 0 bases and J lost 2, with 23 bases in between. Germline V gene lookup returns CDR1 SGHDN and CDR2 FVKESK. Here the CDR3 DNA reads TGTGCCAGCAGCCAAGATGGCGGGCTTGACTCCAGAGGCACCTACGAGCAGTACTTC. Translating gives CASSQDGGLDSRGTYEQYF.

V gene TRBV7-6 combines with J gene TRBJ1-2, with D hard to call. Germline lookup yields CDR1 SGHVS and CDR2 FNYEAQ. V gave up 1 base and J gave up 4 bases, with 16 bases separating them. This CDR3 is built from 16 residues. Written as DNA, the CDR3 is TGTGCCAGCAGCTTAGTGTTCGCCCCAACGGGCTATGGCTACACCTTC. Translated: CASSLVFAPTGYGYTF.

This clone occurred a few times. The V and J genes are TRBV5-8 and TRBJ2-5, with 7 bases lining up with TRBD1. This CDR3 is built from 12 residues. The germline CDR1 and CDR2 sequences are SGHTS and YDEGEE. V lost 4 bases and J lost 12; bases outside the gene matches: 9. CDR3 sequence (DNA): TGTGCCAGCAGCCCTTATCCTGACAGGGAGTACTTC. Protein sequence: CASSPYPDREYF.

The chain combines TRBV15 with TRBJ2-3, with 10 bases fitting TRBD1. Trimming cost V 3 bases and J 4 bases; bases outside gene matches: 7. This CDR3 comprises 16 residues. Germline V gene data show CDR1 as LNHNV and CDR2 as YYDKDF (reference sequence). The CDR3 DNA follows: TGTGCCACCAGCAGGTCACCGGGACAGGGGTCAGATACGCAGTATTTT. Amino acid sequence: CATSRSPGQGSDTQYF.

J is TRBJ2-2 and V is TRBV6-4; D is unclear. The germline V and J ends were trimmed by 5 bases and 1 base, with 8 bases remaining between them. This CDR3 contains 14 residues. Per germline, CDR1 MRHNA and CDR2 SNTAGT. The CDR3 DNA reads TGTGCCAGCAGTAGGACGCTGAACACCGGGGAGCTGTTTTTT. It specifies CASSRTLNTGELFF.

This clone showed up just a few times. This chain joins TRBV30 and TRBJ2-1; a possible D gene is TRBD1 (7 bases). The germline CDR1 and CDR2 sequences are GTSNPN and SVGIG (reference sequence). Trimming removed 0 bases at V and 4 bases at J, with 13 bases between. The CDR3 runs to 15 residues. The CDR3 sequence: CAWSVRPGGYNEQFF. CDR3 nucleotides: TGTGCCTGGAGTGTAAGGCCAGGGGGGTACAATGAGCAGTTCTTC.

The J gene is TRBJ1-6, the V gene TRBV13, with D unresolved. The V and J ends lost 5 bases and 5 bases respectively, with 7 bases between them. CDR1 and CDR2 (germline): PRHDT, FYEKMQ (reference sequence). The CDR3 length is 13 residues. The DNA of the CDR3 is TGTGCCAGCAGCGTGCAGCATAATTCACCCCTCCACTTT. Translation gives CASSVQHNSPLHF.

This clone was detected only a few times. The chain couples TRBV6-5 to TRBJ2-7, with TRBD2 as a possible D gene (5 bases). Trimming stripped 8 bases from V and 6 bases from J, with 14 bases between. The CDR3 is 12 residues long. The germline V gene encodes CDR1 MNHEY and CDR2 SVGAGI. In DNA, the CDR3 is TGTGCCAGCTCCGGGATTGGGTTCGAGCAGTACTTC. Its protein is CASSGIGFEQYF.

The chain is built from TRBV6-5 and TRBJ1-5; D ambiguous. V gave up 2 bases and J gave up 3 bases, with 8 bases separating them. CDR1 MNHEY and CDR2 SVGAGI come from the germline V gene. The CDR3 covers 14 residues. The CDR3 nucleotides are TGTGCCAGCAGTTACATGGCTTCCAATCAGCCCCAGCATTTT. Amino acid sequence: CASSYMASNQPQHF.

The rearrangement links TRBV2 to TRBJ1-2; D remains unclear. Trimming cost V 6 bases and J 4 bases, with 18 bases left between them. This CDR3 has 15 amino acids. CDR1 is SNHLY and CDR2 is FYNNEI in the germline V gene. The CDR3 nucleotides are TGTGCCAGCAGCCCCGGGTTGACGGGAGTCTATGGCTACACCTTC. Translation: CASSPGLTGVYGYTF.